The present T cell receptor (beta chain) was sequenced within a study of cytomegalovirus exposure and HLA in healthy donors. Study details: Earlier, about 179 million T cells were analyzed, and more than 100 million unique TCR beta sequences were found among them. Study results and limitations: Among the most significant clusters, several appeared linked to common viral pathogens in a later analysis. As a later analysis showed, a missense DCLRE1C variant was linked to trimming of TCR beta V- and J-genes. In a later analysis, across HLA loci, associated TCR counts were highest for DRB1, lowest for HLA-C.

Both 60 Vbeta primers and 13 Jbeta primers went into the PCR. Clones were sequenced by immunoSEQ multiplex PCR, and TCRdb holds only the in-frame ones, with some missing. This sample has some 170,000 clones; around 86% occur once, and the top ten carry roughly 4%. Germline CDR1 reads SQVTM; CDR2 reads ANQGSEA. The CDR3 sequence is 14 residues long. Trimming cost V 1 base and J 2 bases; bases outside gene matches: 3. A note on this clone: Antigen specificity is unknown.

Sample: PBMCs. The chain uses TRBV29-1 and TRBJ1-2, with 8 bases that match TRBD1. This receptor was taken from a man aged 50-60 years in good health and CMV-seropositive. The CDR3 here is CSVEGQGANYGYTF. Here the CDR3 DNA reads TGCAGCGTTGAAGGCCAGGGGGCCAACTATGGCTACACCTTC.